This entry is about one TCR beta chain. The data were taken from a study of blood T cell repertoires in COVID-19. Data came from immunoSEQ multiplex PCR; TCRdb stores just in-frame clones and leaves some out. The sample lists approximately 300,000 clones, 80% to 90% occurring once. CDR1 and CDR2 from the germline V gene are SNHLY and FYNNEI. This CDR3 spans 13 amino acids. J gave up 4 bases and V 6 bases, and 5 bases lay outside the gene matches. Adults between about 18 and 95 years of age took part from 20 to 25 US areas. The source of this sequence is a young man who had recovered from COVID-19. The sequencing sample was made of PBMCs or T cells enriched from blood (not recorded which). The chain couples TRBV2 to TRBJ2-7, with 8 bases that match TRBD1. CDR3 DNA sequence: TGTGCCAGCAGGGGACAGGCCCATTACGAGCAGTACTTC. It is translated as CASRGQAHYEQYF.